This TCR beta chain was identified during a study of vaccination and CD4 T cells after COVID-19. Regarding the study as a whole: Convalescent patients' clones that were vaccine-specific were spike mono-reactive in 304 of 307 cases. With convalescent patients, a median about 84% of reactive clones emerged solely after vaccination.

As for treatment: roughly 11-day PBMC culture with coronavirus spike peptide pools or control peptides (ViraFEST assay). There are 15 residues in the CDR3. Germline V CDR1 and CDR2: SGHVS, FQNEAQ. The germline V and J ends were trimmed by 3 bases and 0 bases, with 6 bases remaining between them. This clonotype is hyperexpanded (1% or more). What it recognizes is unknown. Cultured CD4+ T-cell DNA underwent Oncomine TCR Beta short-read sequencing. TCRdb reprocessed the PCR reads via MiXCR and lists one record per CDR3 protein. The sample lists almost 5,500 distinct CDR3 sequences, around two thirds occurring once.

The gene calls are TRBV7-8 and TRBJ1-6, with no clear D. This sequence was found in a human donor who had recovered from COVID-19. The sample comprised CD4+ T cells from blood, cultured in vitro. CDR3 sequence reads: CASSLVGSYNSPLHF. The CDR3 DNA reads as TGTGCCAGCAGCTTGGTGGGCTCCTATAATTCACCCCTCCACTTT.